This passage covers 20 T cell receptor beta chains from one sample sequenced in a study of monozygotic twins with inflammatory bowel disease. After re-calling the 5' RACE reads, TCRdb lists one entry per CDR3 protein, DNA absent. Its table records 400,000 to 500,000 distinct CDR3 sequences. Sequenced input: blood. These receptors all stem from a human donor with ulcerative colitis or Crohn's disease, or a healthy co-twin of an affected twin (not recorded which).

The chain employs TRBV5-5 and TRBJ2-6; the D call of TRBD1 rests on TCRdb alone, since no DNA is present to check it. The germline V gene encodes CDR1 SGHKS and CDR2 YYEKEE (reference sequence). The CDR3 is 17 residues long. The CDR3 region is CASSLDRGATGANVLTF.

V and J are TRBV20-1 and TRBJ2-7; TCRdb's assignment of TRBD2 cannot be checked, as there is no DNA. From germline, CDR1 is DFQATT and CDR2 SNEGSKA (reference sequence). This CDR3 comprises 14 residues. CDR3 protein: CSANSGTSSYEQYF.

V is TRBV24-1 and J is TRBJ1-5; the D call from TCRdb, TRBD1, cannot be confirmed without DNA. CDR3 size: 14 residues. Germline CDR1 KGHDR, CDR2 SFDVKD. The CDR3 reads CATGPGQGNQPQHF.

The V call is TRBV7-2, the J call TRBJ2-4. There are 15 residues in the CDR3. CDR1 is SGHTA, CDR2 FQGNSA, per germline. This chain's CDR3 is CASSRFNTAKNIQYF.

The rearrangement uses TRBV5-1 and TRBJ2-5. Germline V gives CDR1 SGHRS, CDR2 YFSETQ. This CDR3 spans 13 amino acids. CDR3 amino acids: CASSLERVETQYF.

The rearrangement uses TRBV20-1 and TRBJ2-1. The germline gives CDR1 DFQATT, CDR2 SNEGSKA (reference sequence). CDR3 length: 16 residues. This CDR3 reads CSAQLGLGSSYNEQFF.

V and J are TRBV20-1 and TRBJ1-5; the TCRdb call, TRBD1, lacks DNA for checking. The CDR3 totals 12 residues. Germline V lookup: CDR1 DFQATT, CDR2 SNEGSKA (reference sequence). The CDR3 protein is CSAWDRNQPQHF.

The CDR3 spells CASSRRADVETQYF. The chain recombines TRBV3-1 with TRBJ2-5. The CDR3 is 14 amino acids. Germline CDR1 and CDR2: LGHDT and YNNKEL (reference sequence).

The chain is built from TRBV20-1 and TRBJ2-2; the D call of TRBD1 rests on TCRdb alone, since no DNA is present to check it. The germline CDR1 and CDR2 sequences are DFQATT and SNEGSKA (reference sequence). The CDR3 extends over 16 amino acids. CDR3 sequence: CSARDRGRGASGELFF.

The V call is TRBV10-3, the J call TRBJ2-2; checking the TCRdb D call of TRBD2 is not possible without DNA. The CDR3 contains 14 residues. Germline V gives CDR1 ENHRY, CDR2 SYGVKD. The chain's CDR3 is CAIRTEENTGELFF.

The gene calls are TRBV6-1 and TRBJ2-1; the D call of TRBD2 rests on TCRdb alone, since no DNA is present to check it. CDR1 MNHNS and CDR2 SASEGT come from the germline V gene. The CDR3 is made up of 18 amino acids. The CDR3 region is CASSQRRASGGSYNEQFF.

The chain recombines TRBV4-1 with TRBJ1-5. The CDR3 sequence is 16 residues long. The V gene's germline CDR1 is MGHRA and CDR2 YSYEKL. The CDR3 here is CASSQGDLRSNQPQHF.

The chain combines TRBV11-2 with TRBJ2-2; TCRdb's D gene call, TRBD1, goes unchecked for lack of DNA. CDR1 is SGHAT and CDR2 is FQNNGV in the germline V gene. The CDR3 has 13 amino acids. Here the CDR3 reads CASSKQGAGELFF.

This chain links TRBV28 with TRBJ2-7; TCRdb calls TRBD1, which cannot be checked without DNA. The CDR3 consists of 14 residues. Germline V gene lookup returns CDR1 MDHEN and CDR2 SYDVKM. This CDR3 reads CASVPGTGTYEQYF.

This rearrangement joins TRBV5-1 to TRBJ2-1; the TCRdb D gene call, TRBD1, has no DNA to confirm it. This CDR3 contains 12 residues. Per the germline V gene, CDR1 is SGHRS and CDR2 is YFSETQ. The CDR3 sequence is CASSFREGEQLF.

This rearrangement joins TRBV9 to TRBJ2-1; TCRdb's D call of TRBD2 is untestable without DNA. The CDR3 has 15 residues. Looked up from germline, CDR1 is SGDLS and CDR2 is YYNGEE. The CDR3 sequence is CASSAGLLENNEQFF.

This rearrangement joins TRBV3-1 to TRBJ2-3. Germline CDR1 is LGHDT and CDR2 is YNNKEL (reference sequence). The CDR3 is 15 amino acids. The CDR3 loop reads CASSQEVRFTDTQYF.

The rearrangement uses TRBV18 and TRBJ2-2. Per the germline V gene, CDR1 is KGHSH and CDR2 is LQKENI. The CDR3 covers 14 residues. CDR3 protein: CASSPRSSPGELFF.

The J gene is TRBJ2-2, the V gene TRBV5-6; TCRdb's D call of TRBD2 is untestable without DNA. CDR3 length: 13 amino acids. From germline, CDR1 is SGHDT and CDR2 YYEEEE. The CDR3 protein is CASSPARAGELFF. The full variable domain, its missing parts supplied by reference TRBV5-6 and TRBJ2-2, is DAGVTQSPTHLIKTRGQQVTLRCSPKSGHDTVSWYQQALGQGPQFIFQYYEEEERQRGNFPDRFSGHQFPNYSSELNVNALLLGDSALYLCASSPARAGELFFGEGSRLTVL.

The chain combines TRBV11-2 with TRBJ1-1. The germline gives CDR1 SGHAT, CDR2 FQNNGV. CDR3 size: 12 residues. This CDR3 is CASSMIRVGAFF. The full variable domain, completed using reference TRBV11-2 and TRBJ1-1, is EAGVAQSPRYKIIEKRQSVAFWCNPISGHATLYWYQQILGQGPKLLIQFQNNGVVDDSQLPKDRFSAERLKGVDSTLKIQPAKLEDSAVYLCASSMIRVGAFFGQGTRLTVV.